The text below deals with one TCR beta chain. What antigen it recognizes has not been identified. Base qualities are missing; no much larger clone stands one base away. This sample is part of a study of control samples from healthy donors and cancer patients (dated by TCRdb to the early 2020s). Libraries came from the immunoSEQ multiplex PCR assay. The table comes from immuneACCESS by way of TCRdb, which keeps in-frame sequences with V and J called. Part of the clones is missing from these tables; in studies checked, under half for an unresolved V gene and the rest for unknown reasons. Here the sample has about 120,000 clones; 85% to 95% occur a single time. Less than 0.65% of the sample comes from the top ten. The source of this sequence is a man at least 80 years old with head and neck cancer. Sequenced sample: PBMCs.

The CDR3 protein sequence reads: CASAGGGSDTQYF. The nucleotides are TGTGCCAGCGCTGGCGGGGGCTCAGATACGCAGTATTTT. The rearranged chain carries TRBV6-6 and TRBJ2-3; the D gene is perhaps TRBD2, from 7 matching bases. From a lookup of the germline V gene (reference sequence), CDR1 and CDR2 are MNHNY and SVGAGI. The CDR3 runs 13 residues from the cysteine to the phenylalanine. Only CDR3 DNA is held: 39 bases, read in frame from base 1. V loses 8 bases of germline sequence and J loses 4 bases, and the interval between the two ends is 13 bases.